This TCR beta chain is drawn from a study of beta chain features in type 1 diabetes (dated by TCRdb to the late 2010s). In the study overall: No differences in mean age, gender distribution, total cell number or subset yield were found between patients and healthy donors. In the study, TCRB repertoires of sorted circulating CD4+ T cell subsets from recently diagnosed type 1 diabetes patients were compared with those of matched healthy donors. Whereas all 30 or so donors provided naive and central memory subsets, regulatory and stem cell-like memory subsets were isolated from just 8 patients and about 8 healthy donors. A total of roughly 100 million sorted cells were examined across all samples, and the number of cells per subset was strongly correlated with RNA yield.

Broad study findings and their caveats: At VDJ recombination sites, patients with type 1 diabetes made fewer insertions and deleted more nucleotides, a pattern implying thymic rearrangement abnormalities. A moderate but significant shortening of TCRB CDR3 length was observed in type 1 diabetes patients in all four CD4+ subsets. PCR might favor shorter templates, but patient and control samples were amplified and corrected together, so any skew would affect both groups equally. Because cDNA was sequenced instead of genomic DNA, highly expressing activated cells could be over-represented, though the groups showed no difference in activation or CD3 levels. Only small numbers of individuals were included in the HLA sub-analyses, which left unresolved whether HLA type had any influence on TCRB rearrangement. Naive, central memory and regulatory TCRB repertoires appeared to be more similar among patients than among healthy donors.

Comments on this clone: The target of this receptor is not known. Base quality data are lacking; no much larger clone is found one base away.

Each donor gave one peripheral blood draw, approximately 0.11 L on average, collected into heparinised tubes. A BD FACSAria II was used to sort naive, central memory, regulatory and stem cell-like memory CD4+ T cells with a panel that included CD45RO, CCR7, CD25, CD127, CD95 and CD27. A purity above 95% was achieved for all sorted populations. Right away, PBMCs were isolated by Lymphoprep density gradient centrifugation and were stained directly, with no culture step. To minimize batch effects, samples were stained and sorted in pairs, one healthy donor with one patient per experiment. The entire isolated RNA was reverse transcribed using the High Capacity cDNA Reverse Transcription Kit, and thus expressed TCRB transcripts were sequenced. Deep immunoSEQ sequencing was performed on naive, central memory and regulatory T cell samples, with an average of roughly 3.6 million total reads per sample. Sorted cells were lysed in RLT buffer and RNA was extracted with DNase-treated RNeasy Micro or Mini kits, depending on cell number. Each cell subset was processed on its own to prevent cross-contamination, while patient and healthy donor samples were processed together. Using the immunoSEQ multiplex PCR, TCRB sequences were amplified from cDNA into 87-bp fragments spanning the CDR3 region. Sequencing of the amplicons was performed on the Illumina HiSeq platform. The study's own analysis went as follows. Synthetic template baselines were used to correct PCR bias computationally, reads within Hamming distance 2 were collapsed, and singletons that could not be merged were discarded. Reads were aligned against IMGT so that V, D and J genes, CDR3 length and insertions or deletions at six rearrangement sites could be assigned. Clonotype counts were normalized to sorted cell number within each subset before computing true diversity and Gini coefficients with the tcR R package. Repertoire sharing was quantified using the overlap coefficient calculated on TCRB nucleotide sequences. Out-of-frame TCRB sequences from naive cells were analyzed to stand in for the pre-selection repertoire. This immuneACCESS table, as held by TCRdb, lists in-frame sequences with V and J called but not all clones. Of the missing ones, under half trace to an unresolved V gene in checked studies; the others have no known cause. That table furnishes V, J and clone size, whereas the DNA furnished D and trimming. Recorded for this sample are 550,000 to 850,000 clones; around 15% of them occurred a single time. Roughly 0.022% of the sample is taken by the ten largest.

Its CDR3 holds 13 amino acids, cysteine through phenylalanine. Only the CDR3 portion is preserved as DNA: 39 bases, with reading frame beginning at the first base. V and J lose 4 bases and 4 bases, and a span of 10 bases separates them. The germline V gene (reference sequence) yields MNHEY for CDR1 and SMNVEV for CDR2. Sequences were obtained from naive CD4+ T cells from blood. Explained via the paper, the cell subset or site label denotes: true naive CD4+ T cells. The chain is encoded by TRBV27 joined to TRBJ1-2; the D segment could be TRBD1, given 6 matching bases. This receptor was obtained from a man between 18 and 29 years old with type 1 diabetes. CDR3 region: CASSSGQSYGYTF. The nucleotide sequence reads TGTGCCAGCAGTTCTGGACAGTCCTATGGCTACACCTTC.